This section outlines one T cell receptor (beta chain) sequence together with its context. CD4+CD25+CD127- Tregs, CD4+CD25- non-Tregs, CD4 and CD8 cells were sorted. Here immunoSEQ multiplex PCR was the method, and the copy in TCRdb shows in-frame clones only, minus some. The repertoire holds tens of thousands of clones, with about 90% as singletons. These data belong to a study of Tregs in tolerant kidney transplant recipients. The origin of this receptor is a human donor in good health. The sample consisted of Tregs from blood.

The CDR3 spells CASSFTNTGELFF. The DNA of the CDR3 is TGTGCCAGCAGCTTCACGAACACCGGGGAGCTGTTTTTT. The rearrangement links TRBV11-2 to TRBJ2-2; D call uncertain. Germline CDR1 and CDR2: SGHAT and FQNNGV. This CDR3 region has 13 residues. Trimming shortened V by 3 bases and J by 0 bases, and 2 bases separated the two germline ends.